Following are 19 T cell receptor beta chains from one sample sequenced in a study of a mutant IDH1 vaccine in newly diagnosed glioma (dated by TCRdb to the early 2020s). Taken with the paper, the label for time point translates to: week 35, safety follow-up. A 20-mer mutant IDH1 peptide at 300 micrograms in Montanide made up each vaccine dose, which was injected subcutaneously together with topical imiquimod. The library was prepared using the immunoSEQ multiplex PCR assay. Entries here come from immuneACCESS through TCRdb and include only in-frame sequences with V and J called. Some clones fail to appear in such tables; in the studies checked, an unresolved V gene covers under half of the shortfall, and the cause of the remainder is unknown. Recorded for this sample are some 71,000 clones; about 88% of them occurred a single time. The ten largest make up roughly 2% of the sample. These receptors' targets are unknown.

The sample here was PBMCs, taken from a glioma patient whose treatment included an IDH1 peptide vaccine. These receptors were collected from a man in his thirties or forties with glioma.

CDR3 sequence reads: CASSVVAQGVRYF. The CDR3 DNA reads TGTGCCAGCAGCGTAGTGGCACAGGGCGTGCGGTATTTT. The chain joins TRBV9 to TRBJ2-3; D perhaps matches TRBD1 (6 bases). Germline values: CDR1 SGDLS, CDR2 YYNGEE. The CDR3 sequence is 13 residues long. V lost 0 bases, J lost 14 bases, and 16 bases lay in between. The variable domain in full, completed from reference TRBV9 and TRBJ2-3, reads DSGVTQTPKHLITATGQRVTLRCSPRSGDLSVYWYQQSLDQGLQFLIQYYNGEERAKGNILERFSAQQFPDLHSELNLSSLELGDSALYFCASSVVAQGVRYFGPGTRLTVL.

V and J are TRBV7-9 and TRBJ1-3; D remains unclear. V was pared by 1 base and J by 8 bases, with 9 bases between. The germline gives CDR1 SEHNR, CDR2 FQNEAQ (reference sequence). This CDR3 comprises 13 residues. CDR3 bases: TGTGCCAGCAGCTTAGAACCTTTGGACACCATATATTTT. Protein product: CASSLEPLDTIYF.

This CDR3 reads CASSSALGEQFF. CDR3 coding DNA: TGTGCCAGCAGCTCAGCGCTCGGTGAGCAGTTCTTC. The chain uses TRBV7-2 and TRBJ2-1; D ambiguous. Looked up from germline, CDR1 is SGHTA and CDR2 is FQGNSA. V lost 4 bases to trimming and J lost 9 bases, with 10 bases between them. This CDR3 comprises 12 residues.

The chain combines TRBV29-1 with TRBJ2-6, with no clear D. Germline-derived CDR1 and CDR2 are SQVTM and ANQGSEA. The CDR3 covers 12 residues. The CDR3 region has the DNA TGCAGTTTCTACTCTGGGGCCAACGTCCTGACTTTC. It specifies CSFYSGANVLTF.

V is TRBV4-1 and J is TRBJ1-3; the D is unclear. Deletions cut 6 bases from V and 1 base from J, with 16 bases between. The CDR3 is 16 amino acids. Germline CDR1 reads MGHRA; CDR2 reads YSYEKL. The CDR3 bases are TGCGCCAGCAGTAGGTTTGGGAGAGGGTCTGGAAACACCATATATTTT. Protein sequence: CASSRFGRGSGNTIYF.

This sequence joins TRBV7-8 and TRBJ1-2; no firm D call. The V gene lost 1 base and the J gene lost 1 base, with 16 bases spanning the gap. CDR3 size: 17 residues. Germline lookup yields CDR1 SGHVS and CDR2 FQNEAQ. CDR3 nucleotide sequence: TGTGCCAGCAGCTTAGATCATATGCAGAGCCTTAACTATGGCTACACCTTC. This sequence encodes CASSLDHMQSLNYGYTF.

The V and J genes are TRBV5-1 and TRBJ2-5, with 9 bases that match TRBD1. The V and J ends lost 0 bases and 5 bases, in that order; junction bases with no gene match: 5. CDR1 is SGHRS and CDR2 is YFSETQ in the germline V gene. The CDR3 is made up of 15 amino acids. CDR3 nucleotides: TGCGCCAGCAGCTTGGCCGGGACAGGGTTCGAGACCCAGTACTTC. It specifies CASSLAGTGFETQYF.

The chain couples TRBV7-9 to TRBJ2-5; D is undetermined. The J call could be wrong; TRBJ2-7 is a better fit for the DNA end. Looked up from germline, CDR1 is SEHNR and CDR2 is FQNEAQ (reference sequence). The CDR3 sequence is 15 residues long. CDR3 loop: CASSDGPSAYYEQYF. The CDR3 nucleotides read TGTGCCAGCAGCGACGGACCAAGCGCCTACTACGAGCAGTACTTC.

The chain uses TRBV28 and TRBJ1-1, with TRBD1 matching 9 bases. CDR3 length: 17 amino acids. Trimming at V came to 2 bases and at J to 1 base, leaving 8 bases not matched to a gene. CDR1 and CDR2 (germline): MDHEN, SYDVKM. This chain's CDR3 is CASSLRLPGQGNTEAFF. CDR3 nucleotide sequence: TGTGCCAGCAGTTTACGACTCCCGGGACAGGGGAACACTGAAGCTTTCTTT.

This chain joins TRBV28 and TRBJ2-7; tentatively, D is TRBD1 (5 bases). The CDR3 spans 17 residues. Looked up from germline, CDR1 is MDHEN and CDR2 is SYDVKM. With 2 bases removed from V and 7 bases from J, the gap between germline ends came to 24 bases. CDR3 in DNA: TGTGCCAGCAGTTTAAAAGACCTCCAGGGATCGCTGTGGGAGCAGTACTTC. Encoded protein: CASSLKDLQGSLWEQYF.

The chain uses TRBV10-1 and TRBJ2-3; 7 bases map to TRBD2. The CDR3 contains 17 residues. Germline lookup yields CDR1 WNHNN and CDR2 SYGVQD (reference sequence). V lost 1 base and J lost 3; bases outside the gene matches: 10. CDR3 in amino acids: CASSEYQPGAGTDTQYF. The CDR3 DNA sequence: TGCGCCAGCAGTGAGTACCAACCGGGAGCGGGAACAGATACGCAGTATTTT.

This chain joins TRBV30 and TRBJ1-5, with a possible D match to TRBD1 (6 bases). CDR1 is GTSNPN, CDR2 SVGIG, per germline (reference sequence). Between the trimmed V and J ends, which lost 0 bases and 6 bases, there was a span of 9 bases. The length of the CDR3 is 13 residues. CDR3: CAWSVQQGQPQHF. CDR3 coding DNA: TGTGCCTGGAGTGTGCAACAGGGTCAGCCCCAGCATTTT. The whole variable domain, filled in from reference TRBV30 and TRBJ1-5, reads SQTIHQWPATLVQPVGSPLSLECTVEGTSNPNLYWYRQAAGRGLQLLFYSVGIGQISSEVPQNLSASRPQDRQFILSSKKLLLSDSGFYLCAWSVQQGQPQHFGDGTRLSIL.

This rearrangement joins TRBV5-1 to TRBJ2-2; TRBD1 matches 8 bases. The germline V gene has CDR1 SGHRS and CDR2 YFSETQ. The CDR3 totals 15 residues. The V gene end was trimmed by 0 bases and the J gene end by 6 bases; junction bases not matched to a gene: 4. DNA for the CDR3: TGCGCCAGCAGCTTGGTCCAGGGGGCCGCCGGGGAGCTGTTTTTT. It codes for CASSLVQGAAGELFF.

The chain has TRBV9 and TRBJ2-7, with 10 bases aligning to TRBD2. The CDR3 runs 16 residues. Germline lookup yields CDR1 SGDLS and CDR2 YYNGEE. Trimming removed 4 bases from V and 7 bases from J; junction bases left unmatched: 14. In DNA, the CDR3 is TGTGCCAGCAGCCCCACCGGGACTAGCGTGTCTTGGGAGCAGTACTTC. It yields the protein CASSPTGTSVSWEQYF.

The rearrangement links TRBV6-1 to TRBJ1-2; possibly TRBD1 for D (5 bases). V was trimmed by 5 bases and J by 6 bases, leaving 16 bases between them. Germline-derived CDR1 and CDR2 are MNHNS and SASEGT. CDR3 length: 14 amino acids. The CDR3 nucleotides are TGTGCCAGCAGTCCCTACGGGGGGAAAGATGGCTACACCTTC. Translated, it gives CASSPYGGKDGYTF.

The V call is TRBV6-5, the J call TRBJ2-1; tentative D call: TRBD2 (6 bases). V lost 7 bases to trimming and J lost 8 bases, with 21 bases between them. CDR3 length: 15 residues. Germline CDR1 MNHEY, CDR2 SVGAGI. The CDR3 spells CASKRGNGAVDEQFF. In DNA form, the CDR3 reads TGTGCCAGCAAACGGGGGAACGGGGCAGTCGATGAGCAGTTCTTC.

This chain connects TRBV7-9 to TRBJ1-1; 7 nucleotides align to TRBD1. This CDR3 region has 18 residues. The germline gives CDR1 SEHNR, CDR2 FQNEAQ (reference sequence). V trimming: 5 bases; J trimming: 2 bases; junction bases outside the gene matches: 17. In DNA form, the CDR3 reads TGTGCCAGCAGCCCAGCAAACAGGGGCCCCCAAACCAACACTGAAGCTTTCTTT. This sequence encodes CASSPANRGPQTNTEAFF.

This clone was seen repeatedly, ten times or more. The genes are TRBV9 and TRBJ1-1, with a weak D call TRBD1 (5 bases). V dropped 3 bases and J dropped 6 bases, with 12 bases sitting between them. The CDR3 has 13 residues. Germline V gives CDR1 SGDLS, CDR2 YYNGEE. The CDR3 nucleotides are TGTGCCAGCAGCGAGGGGTCACGATCTGAAGCTTTCTTT. Its translation is CASSEGSRSEAFF.

The chain is built from TRBV5-4 and TRBJ2-5; 11 positions match TRBD2. Germline CDR1 and CDR2: SGHNT and YYREEE (reference sequence). J gave up 3 bases and V 4 bases, and 11 bases lay outside the gene matches. The CDR3 length is 17 residues. The CDR3 region has the DNA TGTGCCAGCAGCGAGAAATTGACTAGCGGGACAGAAGAGACCCAGTACTTC. Encoded protein: CASSEKLTSGTEETQYF.